This T cell receptor (beta chain) originates from a study of control samples from healthy donors and cancer patients. TCRdb's table, derived via immunoSEQ multiplex PCR, lists solely in-frame clones and lacks some. The sample consists of some 160,000 clones, approximately 91% of them appearing once. Trimming removed 2 bases at V and 11 bases at J, with 12 bases between. The CDR3 contains 12 residues. Germline V gene lookup returns CDR1 MNHEY and CDR2 SVGEGT. Sequences were obtained from blood. The chain carries TRBV6-2 or TRBV6-3 and TRBJ1-1; D remains ambiguous. The origin of this receptor is a man between 25 and 39 years old in good health. CDR3 sequence: CASSYPDGSAFF. The DNA of the CDR3 is TGTGCCAGCAGTTACCCAGACGGGAGCGCTTTCTTT.